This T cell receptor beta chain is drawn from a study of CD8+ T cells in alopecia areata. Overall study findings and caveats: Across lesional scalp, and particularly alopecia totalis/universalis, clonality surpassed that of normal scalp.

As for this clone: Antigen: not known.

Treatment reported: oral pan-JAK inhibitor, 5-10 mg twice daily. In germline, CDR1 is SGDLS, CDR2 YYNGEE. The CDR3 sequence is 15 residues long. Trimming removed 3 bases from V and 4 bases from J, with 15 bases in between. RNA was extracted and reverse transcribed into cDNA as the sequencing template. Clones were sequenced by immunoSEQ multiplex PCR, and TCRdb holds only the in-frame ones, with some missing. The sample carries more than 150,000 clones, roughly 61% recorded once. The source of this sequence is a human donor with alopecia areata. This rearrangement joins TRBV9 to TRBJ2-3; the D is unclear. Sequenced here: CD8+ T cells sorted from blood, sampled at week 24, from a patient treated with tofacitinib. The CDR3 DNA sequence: TGTGCCAGCAGCGATTGGGCTAGATCCTCAGATACGCAGTATTTT. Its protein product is CASSDWARSSDTQYF.